The 15 T cell receptor beta chains reported below all come from one sample, sequenced in a study of technical replicates of blood from a few donors. TCRdb keeps only in-frame clones here, not all; method: immunoSEQ multiplex PCR. Here the sample spans about 100,000 clones, under 97% being singletons. The specimen was T cells isolated from PBMCs. These receptors were obtained from a human donor in good health.

The rearrangement uses TRBV10-3 and TRBJ1-2; D might be TRBD1 (6 bases). With 11 bases removed from V and 3 bases from J, the gap between germline ends came to 22 bases. This CDR3 has 15 residues. Germline V gene lookup returns CDR1 ENHRY and CDR2 SYGVKD. CDR3 coding DNA: TGTGCCCCCAAGGGTCGGGGAGGGGGGCACTATGGCTACACCTTC. This codes for CAPKGRGGGHYGYTF.

This clone was picked up one time. The chain joins TRBV7-8 to TRBJ2-1; 9 positions match TRBD2. Germline-derived CDR1 and CDR2 are SGHVS and FQNEAQ. CDR3 length equals 14 residues. Germline trimming cut 5 bases from V and 9 bases from J; bases unmatched to any gene: 8. The CDR3 bases are TGTGCCAGCAGCCTGGGACTAGCTGGAGGTGAGCAGTTCTTC. Amino acid sequence: CASSLGLAGGEQFF.

This chain uses TRBV4-1 with TRBJ2-5; possibly TRBD2 for D (6 bases). This CDR3 has 14 residues. CDR1 and CDR2 from the germline V gene are MGHRA and YSYEKL. With 0 bases removed from V and 5 bases from J, the gap between germline ends came to 10 bases. CDR3 sequence reads: CASSQDRGVETQYF. CDR3 nucleotide sequence: TGCGCCAGCAGCCAAGATCGCGGGGTTGAGACCCAGTACTTC.

Notes on this clone: The junction departs from germline at one end; a sequencing error may be responsible. J is TRBJ2-7 and V is TRBV6-1; 8 positions match TRBD2. Germline V lookup: CDR1 MNHNS, CDR2 SASEGT. CDR3 length equals 14 residues. Written as DNA, the CDR3 is TGTGCCAGCAGCGAAGAAGCGGGGGATTACGAGCAGTACTTC. It translates to CASSEEAGDYEQYF.

This clone was seen just once. The V gene is TRBV7-6, the J gene TRBJ1-2, with D possibly being TRBD1 (6 bases). The V gene lost 1 base and the J gene lost 2 bases, with 8 bases spanning the gap. Germline CDR1 and CDR2: SGHVS and FNYEAQ. The CDR3 consists of 14 residues. The CDR3 loop reads CASSLGGRNYGYTF. The CDR3 region has the DNA TGTGCCAGCAGCTTAGGGGGGCGCAACTATGGCTACACCTTC.

The J gene is TRBJ2-2, the V gene TRBV5-1, with a possible D match to TRBD2 (6 bases). The germline CDR1 and CDR2 sequences are SGHRS and YFSETQ. Trimming took 5 bases from V and 1 from J, leaving 12 bases between them. This CDR3 is built from 15 residues. CDR3 in amino acids: CASRIGGLNTGELFF. In DNA form, the CDR3 reads TGCGCCAGCAGGATCGGGGGACTGAACACCGGGGAGCTGTTTTTT.

This clone occurred once. The J gene is TRBJ2-2, the V gene TRBV2; 9 nucleotides line up with TRBD2. From germline, CDR1 is SNHLY and CDR2 FYNNEI. This CDR3 comprises 14 residues. Trimming at V came to 6 bases and at J to 1 base, leaving 0 bases not matched to a gene. This CDR3 is CASRTSGNTGELFF. DNA for the CDR3: TGTGCCAGCAGGACTAGCGGGAACACCGGGGAGCTGTTTTTT.

The chain carries TRBV19 and TRBJ2-7, with D possibly TRBD2 on 6 matching bases. The V gene's germline CDR1 is LNHDA and CDR2 SQIVND (reference sequence). This CDR3 has 15 amino acids. Trimming shortened V by 3 bases and J by 0 bases, and 12 bases separated the two germline ends. This chain's CDR3 is CASSMKRDSSYEQYF. The CDR3 bases are TGTGCCAGTAGTATGAAGAGGGACTCCTCCTACGAGCAGTACTTC.

This clone was counted a single time. The rearrangement joins TRBV28 to TRBJ1-3; 11 bases agree with TRBD1. The CDR3 length is 17 residues. The germline gives CDR1 MDHEN, CDR2 SYDVKM. The trim removed 3 bases at V and 4 bases at J, leaving 8 bases unmatched. The CDR3, as DNA: TGTGCCAGCAGTTTCGGACAGGGGGCTTCGGTCGGAAACACCATATATTTT. Residues: CASSFGQGASVGNTIYF. Full variable domain (remainder filled in from reference TRBV28 and TRBJ1-3): DVKVTQSSRYLVKRTGEKVFLECVQDMDHENMFWYRQDPGLGLRLIYFSYDVKMKEKGDIPEGYSVSREKKERFSLILESASTNQTSMYLCASSFGQGASVGNTIYFGEGSWLTVV.

This rearrangement joins TRBV6-5 to TRBJ2-7; 9 bases agree with TRBD2. Trimming at V came to 3 bases and at J to 4 bases, leaving 1 base not matched to a gene. The CDR3 is 13 residues long. The germline CDR1 and CDR2 sequences are MNHEY and SVGAGI. The CDR3 DNA reads as TGTGCCAGCAGTTATAGCGGGAGTTACGAGCAGTACTTC. Translated, it gives CASSYSGSYEQYF.

The rearrangement joins TRBV6-5 to TRBJ2-7, with a tentative D call TRBD2 (5 bases). Germline assignment: CDR1 MNHEY and CDR2 SVGAGI. The V gene lost 0 bases and the J gene lost 4 bases, with 16 bases spanning the gap. The CDR3 extends over 16 amino acids. CDR3 sequence reads: CASSYSILRGIYEQYF. The CDR3 region has the DNA TGTGCCAGCAGTTACTCGATCCTCCGGGGAATTTACGAGCAGTACTTC.

J is TRBJ2-7 and V is TRBV5-4; TRBD2 matches at 10 bases. The CDR3 is made up of 18 amino acids. CDR1 is SGHNT and CDR2 is YYREEE in the germline V gene (reference sequence). Trimming at V came to 4 bases and at J to 3 bases, leaving 16 bases not matched to a gene. The CDR3 reads CASSSGSGRTGLDYEQYF. CDR3 coding DNA: TGTGCCAGCAGCAGCGGTAGCGGGAGGACGGGCTTGGACTACGAGCAGTACTTC.

The chain joins TRBV28 to TRBJ2-1, with 12 bases lining up with TRBD2. V was pared by 2 bases and J by 9 bases, with 8 bases of the junction left unmatched. Germline V CDR1 and CDR2: MDHEN, SYDVKM. There are 16 residues in the CDR3. For the CDR3, the DNA is TGTGCCAGCAGTTTAGATCGGCTAGCGGGAGGGGGTGAGCAGTTCTTC. Translated, it gives CASSLDRLAGGGEQFF.

The chain joins TRBV7-9 to TRBJ1-2, with unresolved D. This CDR3 has 11 amino acids. V lost 7 bases, J lost 4 bases, and 7 bases lay in between. Germline CDR1 and CDR2: SEHNR and FQNEAQ (reference sequence). This chain's CDR3 is CASTQFYGYTF. The CDR3 nucleotides are TGTGCCAGCACACAATTCTATGGCTACACCTTC. The full variable domain, in which reference TRBV7-9 and TRBJ1-2 provide the parts outside the CDR3, is DTGVSQNPRHKITKRGQNVTFRCDPISEHNRLYWYRQTLGQGPEFLTYFQNEAQLEKSRLLSDRFSAERPKGSFSTLEIQRTEQGDSAMYLCASTQFYGYTFGSGTRLTVV.

This sequence joins TRBV5-4 and TRBJ1-2, with 9 bases that match TRBD1. The trim removed 2 bases at V and 4 bases at J, leaving 6 bases unmatched. The CDR3 is made up of 15 amino acids. CDR1 is SGHNT and CDR2 is YYREEE in the germline V gene (reference sequence). CDR3 loop: CASSFWDRDSYGYTF. The DNA of the CDR3 is TGTGCCAGCAGCTTTTGGGACAGGGACTCCTATGGCTACACCTTC.